A single sample is the source of the 18 T cell receptor beta chains below, sequenced in a study of CD8 T cells in ankylosing spondylitis. TCRdb used MiXCR to reprocess the 5' RACE reads, holding one entry per CDR3 protein. Of around 140,000 distinct CDR3 sequences in the sample, roughly 10% are singletons; the top ten hold roughly 4%. Material for sequencing was blood, either unsorted or a sorted T cell fraction (not recorded which). These receptors were taken from a female donor with ankylosing spondylitis or in good health (not recorded which).

This clonotype was counted at least ten times. CDR3 sequence reads: CATSDSGQTSYNEQFF. The CDR3 nucleotides are TGTGCCACCAGTGATTCCGGACAGACTTCCTACAATGAGCAGTTCTTC. The chain combines TRBV24-1 with TRBJ2-1; D possibly corresponds to TRBD1 (6 bases). Deletions cut 2 bases from V and 1 base from J, with 11 bases between. Germline assignment: CDR1 KGHDR and CDR2 SFDVKD. CDR3 size: 16 residues.

This clonotype was observed many times. V usage is TRBV12-3 or TRBV12-4 and J usage is TRBJ2-7; 10 bases fit TRBD2. V shed 5 bases, J shed 4 bases, and the junction held 5 bases outside the gene matches. The CDR3 extends over 14 amino acids. CDR3: CASSLQTSGYEQYF. Written as DNA, the CDR3 is TGTGCCAGCAGTCTTCAGACTAGCGGGTACGAGCAGTACTTC.

A note on this clonotype: A read error is possible here, since a much larger clone lies one base away. This chain joins TRBV5-1 and TRBJ1-2; no reliable D call. V was trimmed by 4 bases and J by 12 bases, leaving 19 bases between them. Germline V gene data show CDR1 as SGHRS and CDR2 as YFSETQ. This CDR3 contains 13 residues. The CDR3 reads CASSRGPQEGHTF. The CDR3 DNA follows: TGCGCCAGCAGCCGAGGGCCCCAGGAAGGCCACACCTTC.

This clonotype was counted ten times or more. DNA for the CDR3: TGTGCCATCAGAGAACAGAGTTCGAACACTGAAGCTTTCTTT. Amino acids: CAIREQSSNTEAFF. The V gene is TRBV10-3, the J gene TRBJ1-1; D is unclear. V was trimmed by 6 bases and J by 1 base, leaving 12 bases between them. This CDR3 region has 14 residues. The germline CDR1 and CDR2 sequences are ENHRY and SYGVKD.

This clonotype has ten or more counts. The CDR3 is CAITDQGVNEQFF. CDR3 nucleotides: TGTGCCATCACCGACCAAGGTGTAAATGAGCAGTTCTTC. The V gene is TRBV10-3, the J gene TRBJ2-1; D not resolved. The germline V gene has CDR1 ENHRY and CDR2 SYGVKD. V shed 7 bases and J shed 7 bases, with 14 bases lying between them. The CDR3 length is 13 residues.

Comments on this clonotype: A read error is possible here, since a much larger clone lies one base away. J is TRBJ1-1 and V is TRBV5-1; 10 nucleotides align to TRBD1. The germline V gene has CDR1 SGHRS and CDR2 YFSETQ. V shed 3 bases, J shed 7 bases, and the junction held 9 bases outside the gene matches. CDR3 length: 15 residues. The CDR3 nucleotides are TGCGCCAGCAGCTGGGGACAGGGGCCGAGAATTGAAGCTTTCTTT. It specifies CASSWGQGPRIEAFF. Variable domain in full (rest from reference TRBV5-1 and TRBJ1-1): KAGVTQTPRYLIKTRGQQVTLSCSPISGHRSVSWYQQTPGQGLQFLFEYFSETQRNKGNFPGRFSGRQFSNSRSEMNVSTLELGDSALYLCASSWGQGPRIEAFFGQGTRLTVV.

This clonotype was seen many times. This sequence joins TRBV7-8 and TRBJ2-7; 12 nucleotides match TRBD1. Germline CDR1 reads SGHVS; CDR2 reads FQNEAQ. This CDR3 has 15 amino acids. After removal of 7 bases from V and 6 bases from J, the junction contained 10 bases not matched to a gene. Here the CDR3 DNA reads TGTGCCAGCAACGACCCCGGGACAGGGGGCGGCGAGCAGTACTTC. It encodes CASNDPGTGGGEQYF.

This clonotype was recorded many times. The rearrangement uses TRBV29-1 and TRBJ2-2; unclear D gene. Germline lookup yields CDR1 SQVTM and CDR2 ANQGSEA. The CDR3 has 12 amino acids. Trimming cost V 3 bases and J 2 bases, with 4 bases left between them. Here the CDR3 reads CSVDPNTGELFF. DNA for the CDR3: TGCAGCGTTGATCCTAACACCGGGGAGCTGTTTTTT.

This clonotype has a handful of counts. V usage is TRBV7-8 and J usage is TRBJ2-3, with 14 nucleotides matching TRBD2. V lost 3 bases to trimming and J lost 0 bases; unmatched junction nucleotides: 8. The V gene's germline CDR1 is SGHVS and CDR2 FQNEAQ. CDR3 size: 19 residues. CDR3 protein: CASSFAGTSGSVSTDTQYF. The CDR3 DNA reads TGTGCCAGCAGCTTCGCCGGGACTAGCGGGAGTGTCAGCACAGATACGCAGTATTTT. The full variable domain, rest sourced from reference TRBV7-8 and TRBJ2-3, is GAGVSQSPRYKVAKRGQDVALRCDPISGHVSLFWYQQALGQGPEFLTYFQNEAQLDKSGLPSDRFFAERPEGSVSTLKIQRTQQEDSAVYLCASSFAGTSGSVSTDTQYFGPGTRLTVL.

This clonotype came up many times. This sequence joins TRBV24-1 and TRBJ1-1; D is possibly TRBD1 (6 bases). V was trimmed by 3 bases and J by 1 base, leaving 8 bases between them. This CDR3 spans 14 amino acids. Germline lookup yields CDR1 KGHDR and CDR2 SFDVKD. CDR3 nucleotides: TGTGCCACCAGTGATACAGGGAGGAACACTGAAGCTTTCTTT. Its protein product is CATSDTGRNTEAFF.

Ten or more counts support this clonotype. The J gene is TRBJ2-1, the V gene TRBV7-2; D not certain. The length of the CDR3 is 13 residues. The germline CDR1 and CDR2 sequences are SGHTA and FQGNSA. The V gene lost 0 bases and the J gene lost 4 bases, with 4 bases spanning the gap. DNA of the CDR3: TGTGCCAGCAGCTTAGCGCTATACAATGAGCAGTTCTTC. The encoded protein is CASSLALYNEQFF.

As concerns this clonotype: Just one base apart from a much larger clone, this may be a read error. CDR3 DNA: TGTGCCAGCAGCACAACTCCCTACGAGCAGTACTTC. This encodes CASSTTPYEQYF. The chain employs TRBV7-2 and TRBJ2-7; no firm D call. CDR1 and CDR2 (germline): SGHTA, FQGNSA. The CDR3 covers 12 residues. Between the trimmed V and J ends, which lost 5 bases and 2 bases, there was a span of 7 bases.

This clonotype was counted at least ten times. The J gene is TRBJ2-3, the V gene TRBV7-2; D is possibly TRBD2 (6 bases). From germline, CDR1 is SGHTA and CDR2 FQGNSA. The CDR3 runs to 13 residues. V was clipped by 6 bases and J by 0 bases, with 7 bases between them. CDR3 residues: CASSSGSTDTQYF. The CDR3 nucleotides are TGTGCCAGCAGTAGCGGTAGCACAGATACGCAGTATTTT.

This clonotype was detected ten times or more. This chain uses TRBV12-3 or TRBV12-4 with TRBJ1-1; D ambiguous. V was cut by 3 bases and J by 6 bases, with 11 bases left in between. The CDR3 runs to 13 residues. This chain's CDR3 is CASSFLRRAEAFF. The DNA of the CDR3 is TGTGCCAGCAGTTTTTTGCGGAGGGCTGAAGCTTTCTTT.

The CDR3 here is CASSATGGQNTEAFF. CDR3 nucleotides: TGTGCCAGCTCGGCCACAGGGGGTCAGAACACTGAAGCTTTCTTT. The V and J genes are TRBV18 and TRBJ1-1; 8 positions agree with TRBD1. Losses at the gene ends were 6 bases for V and 1 base for J; bases not matched to a gene: 7. Germline V gives CDR1 KGHSH, CDR2 LQKENI. The CDR3 has 15 residues.

This clonotype came up many times. CDR3 sequence (DNA): TGTGCCAGTAGGGCCCGGGGGGATAATTCACCCCTCCACTTT. Its translation is CASRARGDNSPLHF. V usage is TRBV19 and J usage is TRBJ1-6, with D possibly being TRBD1 (5 bases). CDR1 and CDR2 from the germline V gene are LNHDA and SQIVND (reference sequence). V lost 6 bases, J lost 5 bases, and 11 bases lay in between. The CDR3 has 14 amino acids.

The sample holds many counts of this clonotype. The chain is built from TRBV28 and TRBJ1-1; 7 bases are a match to TRBD1. There are 14 residues in the CDR3. The J segment lost 4 bases and the V segment lost 7 bases, leaving 9 bases of the junction unmatched. The V gene's germline CDR1 is MDHEN and CDR2 SYDVKM. The CDR3 loop is CASTRSGTATEAFF. The CDR3 DNA sequence: TGTGCCAGCACTCGATCCGGGACAGCCACTGAAGCTTTCTTT.

In its sample, this clonotype was seen many times. The chain employs TRBV5-1 and TRBJ1-1; 9 bases are a match to TRBD1. The CDR3 is made up of 13 amino acids. Unmatched junction bases numbered 10, after V lost 5 bases and J lost 11 bases. Germline loops: CDR1 SGHRS, CDR2 YFSETQ. This CDR3 reads CASSVGQGGAAFF. CDR3 sequence (DNA): TGCGCCAGCAGTGTGGGACAGGGAGGAGCGGCTTTCTTT.